The rows below give T cell receptor beta chains drawn from one sample of a study of shared clonotypes between healthy human individuals. TCRdb keeps only in-frame clones here, not all; method: immunoSEQ multiplex PCR. Of 2 million to 2.5 million clones in the sample, 90% to 95% were seen once. Input material: naive CD8+ T cells from PBMCs. The source of these receptors is a man younger than 35 in good health. Some clones in this sample may be carry-over from other donors' samples. The CDR3 runs from the conserved cysteine through the conserved F or W. The D gene is left open where the match is weak. Clone size is not always given. Where it is, it says once, few, many or a class for expanded clones.

V gene,J gene,D gene,clone size,CDR3 DNA,CDR3 protein
TRBV28,TRBJ2-7,NA,NA,TGTGCCAGCAGTTTTAAGGCGCTAAAACCCTACGAGCAGTACTTC,CASSFKALKPYEQYF
TRBV27,TRBJ2-1,NA,NA,TGTGCCACCGCTATTCGGACACTATACAATGAGCAGTTCTTC,CATAIRTLYNEQFF
TRBV9,TRBJ2-7,TRBD1,NA,TGTGCCAGCAGCGTAGGGACAGGGTCTAACGAGCAGTACTTC,CASSVGTGSNEQYF
TRBV27,TRBJ2-1,NA,NA,TGTGCCAGCCTGGGGGAGGAGGGGAATGAGCAGTTCTTC,CASLGEEGNEQFF
TRBV27,TRBJ2-1,NA,NA,TGTGCCAGCAGGGTTTCTAAGAGCTCCTACAATGAGCAGTTCTTC,CASRVSKSSYNEQFF
TRBV7-9,TRBJ2-1,TRBD2,NA,TGTGCCAGCACCCCAGGGTCGAAACTAGCGGGACACAATGAGCAGTTCTTC,CASTPGSKLAGHNEQFF
TRBV25-1,TRBJ2-7,NA,once,TGTGCCAGCAGTGAATTGGAAACCTACGAGCAGTACTTC,CASSELETYEQYF
TRBV7-9,TRBJ2-7,NA,NA,TGTGCCAGCAGCGTAGGGCCTCGCTACGAGCAGTACTTC,CASSVGPRYEQYF
TRBV30,TRBJ1-5,NA,once,TGTGCCTGGTCCGCGTGGACCCCGTCGGGGCGCCAACAACACAATCAGCCCCAGCATTTT,CAWSAWTPSGRQQHNQPQHF
TRBV9,TRBJ2-5,TRBD1,NA,TGTGCCAGCAGCACCGACAGGGGGACAGGGGCTCAGCGAGAGACCCAGTACTTC,CASSTDRGTGAQRETQYF
TRBV10-3,TRBJ2-1,NA,NA,TGTGCCATCAGTGAGGGGGGTGGCAGTAGCTCCTACAATGAGCAGTTCTTC,CAISEGGGSSSYNEQFF
TRBV11-2,TRBJ2-5,TRBD2,NA,TGTGCCAGCAGCTTACCTCCTAGCGGGGTAGAGACCCAGTACTTC,CASSLPPSGVETQYF
TRBV6-1,TRBJ2-7,NA,NA,TGTGCCAGCAGTGAAGTCTTCTTAGGTTACGAGCAGTACTTC,CASSEVFLGYEQYF
TRBV11-1,TRBJ2-7,NA,NA,TGTGCCAGCAGCCTAAGCTCCTACGAGCAGTACTTC,CASSLSSYEQYF
TRBV9,TRBJ1-5,NA,NA,TGTGCCAGCAGCGTCGACGGAGCGGGGCCCCAGCATTTT,CASSVDGAGPQHF
TRBV4-1,TRBJ2-7,NA,NA,TGCGCCAGCAGCCAATTTGGGGGCCTTACCTCCTACGAGCAGTACTTC,CASSQFGGLTSYEQYF
TRBV27,TRBJ2-7,TRBD2,NA,TGTGCCAGCAGTTTATCCCAGCGGGAGGTAAACTACGAGCAGTACTTC,CASSLSQREVNYEQYF
TRBV5-5,TRBJ2-1,NA,once,TGTGCCAGCAGCCCGGGCTCGATCAATGAGCAGTTCTTC,CASSPGSINEQFF
TRBV7-9,TRBJ1-1,NA,NA,TGTGCCAGCAGCTTAGCTAAGGGGCCTGAAGCTTTCTTT,CASSLAKGPEAFF
TRBV4-3,TRBJ1-1,TRBD1,NA,TGCGCCAGCAGCCAAGATAGGACAGGGGGGAACACTGAAGCTTTCTTT,CASSQDRTGGNTEAFF
TRBV5-5,TRBJ1-2,NA,NA,TGTGCCAGCAGCTTGGGAGGGAGGGGATATAATGGCTACACCTTC,CASSLGGRGYNGYTF
TRBV10-3,TRBJ2-4,NA,NA,TGTGCCATCAGTGAGTCAGTAGGAAACATTCAGTACTTC,CAISESVGNIQYF
TRBV5-1,TRBJ2-3,NA,NA,TGCGCCAGCAGCTTGGCCGGCGGGACCCTTCACGGTACGCAGTATTTT,CASSLAGGTLHGTQYF
TRBV7-6,TRBJ2-2,NA,once,TGTGCCAGCAGCTTAGGACTTCCCGGGGAGCTGTTTTTT,CASSLGLPGELFF
TRBV29-1,TRBJ2-3,TRBD2,NA,TGCAGCGTTGAACGGTTAGCGGGAGCAGATACGCAGTATTTT,CSVERLAGADTQYF
TRBV2,TRBJ2-7,NA,NA,TGTGCCAGCAGTGAAGCGCTGGGGGCATACGAGCAGTACTTC,CASSEALGAYEQYF
TRBV25-1,TRBJ2-2,NA,few,TGTGCCAGCAGTGAATTCGGGGTTACCGGGGAGCTGTTTTTT,CASSEFGVTGELFF
TRBV11-2,TRBJ2-3,NA,NA,TGTGCCAGCCTTGTCGGCTACCCCACAGATACGCAGTATTTT,CASLVGYPTDTQYF
TRBV7-9,TRBJ2-1,NA,NA,TGTGCCAGCAAGCTAGAGGGTTTTGCCTACAATGAGCAGTTCTTC,CASKLEGFAYNEQFF
TRBV27,TRBJ1-3,NA,NA,TGTGCCAGCAGTTTATCTCCCTTCTCTGGAAACACCATATATTTT,CASSLSPFSGNTIYF
TRBV30,TRBJ2-1,TRBD1,NA,TGTGCCTGGAGTGTACGGTGGTCGGACAGGGAATACAATGAGCAGTTCTTC,CAWSVRWSDREYNEQFF
TRBV9,TRBJ2-3,NA,NA,TGTGCCAGCAGCGGGGACAAGGGGGACACAGATACGCAGTATTTT,CASSGDKGDTDTQYF
TRBV5-6,TRBJ2-3,TRBD2,NA,TGTGCCAGCAACCCCGGGACTAGCGGGGCGGATACGCAGTATTTT,CASNPGTSGADTQYF